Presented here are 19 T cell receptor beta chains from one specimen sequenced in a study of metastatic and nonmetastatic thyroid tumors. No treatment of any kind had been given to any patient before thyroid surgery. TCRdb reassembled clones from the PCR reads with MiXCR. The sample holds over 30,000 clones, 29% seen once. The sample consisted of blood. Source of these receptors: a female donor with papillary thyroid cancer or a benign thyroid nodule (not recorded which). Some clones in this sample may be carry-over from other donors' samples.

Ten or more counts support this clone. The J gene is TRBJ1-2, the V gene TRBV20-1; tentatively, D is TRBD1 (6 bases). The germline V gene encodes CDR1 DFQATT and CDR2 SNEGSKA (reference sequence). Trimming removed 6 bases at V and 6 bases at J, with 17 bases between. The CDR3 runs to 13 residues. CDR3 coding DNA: TGCAGTGCAGGTGGGGGGGGCAAAGATGGCTACACCTTC. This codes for CSAGGGGKDGYTF.

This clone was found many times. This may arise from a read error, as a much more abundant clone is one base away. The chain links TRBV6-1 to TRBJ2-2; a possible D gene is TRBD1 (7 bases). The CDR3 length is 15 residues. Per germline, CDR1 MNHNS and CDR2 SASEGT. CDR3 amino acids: CASSGQGGGPGELSF. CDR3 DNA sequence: TGTGCCAGCAGTGGCCAGGGGGGAGGACCCGGGGAGCTGTCTTTT.

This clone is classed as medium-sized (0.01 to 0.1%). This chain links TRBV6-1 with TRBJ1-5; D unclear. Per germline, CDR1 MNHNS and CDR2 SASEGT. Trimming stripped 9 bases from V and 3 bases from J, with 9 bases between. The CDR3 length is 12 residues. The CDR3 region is CARGQFNQPQHF. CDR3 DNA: TGTGCCAGAGGGCAGTTCAATCAGCCCCAGCATTTT.

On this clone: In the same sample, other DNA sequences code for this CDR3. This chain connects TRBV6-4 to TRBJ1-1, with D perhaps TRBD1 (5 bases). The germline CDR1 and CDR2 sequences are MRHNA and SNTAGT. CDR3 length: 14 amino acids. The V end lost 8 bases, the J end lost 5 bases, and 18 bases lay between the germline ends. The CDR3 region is CASGDGTGGTEAFF. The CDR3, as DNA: TGTGCCAGCGGCGACGGGACTGGGGGGACTGAAGCTTTCTTT.

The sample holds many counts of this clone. The CDR3 protein is CASSSTGGDGDEQYF. DNA of the CDR3: TGTGCCAGCTCATCTACAGGGGGCGACGGCGACGAGCAGTACTTC. The chain is built from TRBV18 and TRBJ2-7; 9 bases are shared with TRBD1. Trimming removed 5 bases from V and 5 bases from J; junction bases left unmatched: 10. From germline, CDR1 is KGHSH and CDR2 LQKENI. This CDR3 comprises 15 residues.

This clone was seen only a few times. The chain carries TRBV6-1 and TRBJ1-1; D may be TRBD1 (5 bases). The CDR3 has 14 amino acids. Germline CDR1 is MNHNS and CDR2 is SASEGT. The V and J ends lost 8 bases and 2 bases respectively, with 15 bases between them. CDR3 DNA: TGTGCCAGCTTGGGGCTTCCTATTAACACTGAAGCTTTCTTT. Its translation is CASLGLPINTEAFF.

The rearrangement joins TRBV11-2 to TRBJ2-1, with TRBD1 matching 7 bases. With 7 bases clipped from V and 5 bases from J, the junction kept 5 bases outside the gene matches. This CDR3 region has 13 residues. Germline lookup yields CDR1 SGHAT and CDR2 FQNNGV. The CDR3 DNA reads TGTGCCAGCATCAGTACAGGGGACAATGAGCAGTTCTTC. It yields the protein CASISTGDNEQFF.

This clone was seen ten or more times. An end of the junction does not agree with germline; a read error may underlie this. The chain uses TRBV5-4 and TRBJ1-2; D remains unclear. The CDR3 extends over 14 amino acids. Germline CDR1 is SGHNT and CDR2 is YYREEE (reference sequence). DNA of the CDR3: TGCGCCAGCAGCTTGGCGGCAGCTAACTATGGCTACACCTTC. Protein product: CASSLAAANYGYTF.

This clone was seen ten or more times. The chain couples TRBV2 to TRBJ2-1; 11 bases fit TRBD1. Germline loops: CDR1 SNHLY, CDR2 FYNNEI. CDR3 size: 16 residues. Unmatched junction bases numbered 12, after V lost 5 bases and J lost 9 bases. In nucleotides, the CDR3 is TGTGCCAGCAGTAGAGCCGGGACAGGGGGAATGGGTGAGCAGTTCTTC. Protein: CASSRAGTGGMGEQFF.

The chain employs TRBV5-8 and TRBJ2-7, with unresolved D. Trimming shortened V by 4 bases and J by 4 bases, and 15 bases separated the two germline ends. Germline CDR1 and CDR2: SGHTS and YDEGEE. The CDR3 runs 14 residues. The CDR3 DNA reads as TGTGCCAGCAGCCTGACGAGTCGTATTTACGAGCAGTACTTC. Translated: CASSLTSRIYEQYF.

CDR3 DNA sequence: TGTGCCAGCAGCTTTCAGGCGGAGTGGGCAGATACGCAGTATTTT. Translating gives CASSFQAEWADTQYF. This chain joins TRBV11-2 and TRBJ2-3; no firm D call. Trimming pared 3 bases from V and 4 bases from J, leaving 14 bases between. CDR1 and CDR2 from the germline V gene are SGHAT and FQNNGV. There are 15 residues in the CDR3.

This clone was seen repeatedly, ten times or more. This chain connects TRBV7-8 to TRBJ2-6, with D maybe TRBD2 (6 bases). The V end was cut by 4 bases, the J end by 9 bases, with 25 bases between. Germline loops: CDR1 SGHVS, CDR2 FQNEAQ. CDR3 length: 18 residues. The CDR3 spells CASSSRKYSGRQYNVLTF. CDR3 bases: TGTGCCAGCAGCTCCCGAAAATATAGCGGCAGGCAGTACAACGTCCTGACTTTC.

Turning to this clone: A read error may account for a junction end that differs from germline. Written as DNA, the CDR3 is TGCGCCAGCAGCTCTGGACTAGCGGCCCTCTACAATGAGCAGTTGTTT. Translated: CASSSGLAALYNEQLF. The chain recombines TRBV5-1 with TRBJ2-1, with TRBD2 matching 10 bases. The CDR3 spans 16 residues. Germline CDR1 and CDR2: SGHRS and YFSETQ.

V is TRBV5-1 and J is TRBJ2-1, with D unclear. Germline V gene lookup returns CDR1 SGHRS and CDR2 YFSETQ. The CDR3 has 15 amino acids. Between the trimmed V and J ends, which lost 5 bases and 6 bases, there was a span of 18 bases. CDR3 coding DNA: TGCGCCAGCAGGAGCTCGGGCGACCCTTTCAATGAGCAGTTCTTC. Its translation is CASRSSGDPFNEQFF.

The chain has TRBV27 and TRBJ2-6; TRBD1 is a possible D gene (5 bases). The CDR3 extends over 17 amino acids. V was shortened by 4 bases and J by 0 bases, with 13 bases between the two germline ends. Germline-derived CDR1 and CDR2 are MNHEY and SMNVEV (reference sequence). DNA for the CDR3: TGTGCCAGCAGTTATCGACAGTGGCGCTCTGGGGCCAACGTCCTGACTTTC. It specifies CASSYRQWRSGANVLTF.

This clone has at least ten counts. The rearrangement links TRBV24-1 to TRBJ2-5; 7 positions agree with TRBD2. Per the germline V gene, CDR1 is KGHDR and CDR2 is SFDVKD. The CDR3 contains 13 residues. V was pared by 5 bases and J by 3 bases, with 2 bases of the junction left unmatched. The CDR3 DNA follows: TGTGCCACCAGTGGGGGGACTAAAGAGACCCAGTACTTC. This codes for CATSGGTKETQYF.

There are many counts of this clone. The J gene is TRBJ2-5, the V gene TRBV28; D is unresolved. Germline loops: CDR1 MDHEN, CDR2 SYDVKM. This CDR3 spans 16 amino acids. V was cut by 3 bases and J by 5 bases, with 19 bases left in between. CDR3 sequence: CASSFSDRPGRETQYF. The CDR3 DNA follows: TGTGCCAGCAGTTTCTCCGACCGCCCTGGGCGGGAGACCCAGTACTTC.

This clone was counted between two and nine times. This chain's CDR3 is CATTDRRLYGYTF. The CDR3 DNA follows: TGTGCCACTACGGACAGAAGACTCTATGGCTACACCTTC. This chain joins TRBV19 and TRBJ1-2; D is possibly TRBD1 (6 bases). The CDR3 runs to 13 residues. Germline-derived CDR1 and CDR2 are LNHDA and SQIVND (reference sequence). V lost 10 bases and J 4 bases, leaving 16 bases between the germline ends.

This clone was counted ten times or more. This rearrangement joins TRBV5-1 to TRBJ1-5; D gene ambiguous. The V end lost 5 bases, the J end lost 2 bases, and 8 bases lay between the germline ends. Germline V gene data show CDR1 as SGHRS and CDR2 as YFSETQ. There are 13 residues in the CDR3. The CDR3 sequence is CASSAEGNQPQHF. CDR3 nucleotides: TGCGCCAGCAGTGCTGAGGGCAATCAGCCCCAGCATTTT. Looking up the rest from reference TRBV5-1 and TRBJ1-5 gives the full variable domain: KAGVTQTPRYLIKTRGQQVTLSCSPISGHRSVSWYQQTPGQGLQFLFEYFSETQRNKGNFPGRFSGRQFSNSRSEMNVSTLELGDSALYLCASSAEGNQPQHFGDGTRLSIL.